Sequencing of this TCR beta chain was carried out in a study of blood T cell repertoires in COVID-19. In the study's own analysis: Amplification from reference gene primers served as the basis for estimated nucleated cell counts. Sequenced by immunoSEQ multiplex PCR; TCRdb stores in-frame clones only, minus some. V and J calls and clone size are those listed in that table; D and trimming were worked out from the DNA. Of 95,000 to 110,000 clones listed, 89% were seen once; the top ten hold about 5.3%. V gave up 9 bases and J gave up 7 bases, with 20 bases separating them. Germline CDR1 is SGDLS and CDR2 is YYNGEE. CDR3 size: 15 residues.

The chain joins TRBV9 to TRBJ1-6, with a possible D match to TRBD1 (6 bases). Sequencing used peripheral blood. The clonotype comes from a man aged 35 to 55 with active or convalescent COVID-19. CDR3 DNA sequence: TGTGCCAAAGGACTGGGCAGGGGCGGAAATTCACCCCTCCACTTT. Amino acid sequence: CAKGLGRGGNSPLHF.